This TCR beta chain was obtained from a study of blood T cell repertoires in COVID-19. Study information: Spain, Italy and the United States supplied samples that represented acute and convalescent COVID-19. PBMCs, B-cell-depleted T cells, or T cells were the source of the cDNA or gDNA that made up the material.

Germline CDR1 is MGHRA and CDR2 is YSYEKL. This CDR3 region has 17 residues. The trim removed 4 bases at V and 3 bases at J, leaving 7 bases unmatched. Original handling: The authors estimated nucleated cell counts from reference gene primer amplification. Produced via immunoSEQ multiplex PCR; TCRdb's table is partial and in-frame only. The V and J calls and the clone size are those of that table, but D and trimming were determined from the DNA. The profile shows about 140,000 clones, just over 85% of them singletons. What was sequenced was peripheral blood. The origin of this receptor is a woman aged 55 to 70 with acute or convalescent COVID-19. V usage is TRBV4-1 and J usage is TRBJ2-1; TRBD2 agrees at 12 bases. The CDR3 DNA sequence: TGCGCCAGCAGCCCTCGACTAGCGGGAGACTTCTACAATGAGCAGTTCTTC. This codes for CASSPRLAGDFYNEQFF.